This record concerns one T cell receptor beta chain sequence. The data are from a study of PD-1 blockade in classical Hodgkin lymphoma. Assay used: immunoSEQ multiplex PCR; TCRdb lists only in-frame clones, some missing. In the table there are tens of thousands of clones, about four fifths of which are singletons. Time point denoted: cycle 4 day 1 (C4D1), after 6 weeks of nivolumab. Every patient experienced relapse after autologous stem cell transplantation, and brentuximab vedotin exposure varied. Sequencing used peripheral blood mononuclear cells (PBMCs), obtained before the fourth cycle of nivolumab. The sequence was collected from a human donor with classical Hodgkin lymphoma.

This CDR3 reads CASSYTQNNEQFF. CDR3 DNA sequence: TGTGCCAGCAGTTACACCCAAAACAATGAGCAGTTCTTC. This chain uses TRBV6-6 with TRBJ2-1; D is uncertain. CDR1 MNHNY and CDR2 SVGAGI come from the germline V gene (reference sequence). Trimming pared 2 bases from V and 5 bases from J, leaving 7 bases between. The CDR3 spans 13 residues.